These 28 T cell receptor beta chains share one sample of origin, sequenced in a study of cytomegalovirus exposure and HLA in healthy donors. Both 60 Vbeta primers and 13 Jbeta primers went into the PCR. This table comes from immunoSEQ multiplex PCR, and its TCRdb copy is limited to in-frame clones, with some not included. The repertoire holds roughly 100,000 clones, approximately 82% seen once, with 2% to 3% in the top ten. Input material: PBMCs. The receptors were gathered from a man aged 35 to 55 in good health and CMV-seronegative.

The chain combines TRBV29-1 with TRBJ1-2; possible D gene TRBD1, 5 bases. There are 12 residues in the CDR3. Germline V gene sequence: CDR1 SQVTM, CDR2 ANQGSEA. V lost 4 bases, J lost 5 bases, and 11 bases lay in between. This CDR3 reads CSVGSGGYGYTF. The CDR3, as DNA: TGCAGCGTTGGTTCGGGGGGATATGGCTACACCTTC.

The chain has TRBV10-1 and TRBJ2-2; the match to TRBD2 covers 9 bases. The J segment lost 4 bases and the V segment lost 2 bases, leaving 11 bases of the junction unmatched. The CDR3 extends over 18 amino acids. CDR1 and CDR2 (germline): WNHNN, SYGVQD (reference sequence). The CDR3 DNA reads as TGCGCCAGCAGTGAGGTCCGGCTAGCGGGGAGTTTCACCGGGGAGCTGTTTTTT. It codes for CASSEVRLAGSFTGELFF.

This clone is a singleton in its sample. The CDR3 here is CASSLVYGGRDTEAFF. The DNA for the CDR3 is TGCGCCAGCAGCTTGGTGTATGGGGGGAGGGACACTGAAGCTTTCTTT. The V and J genes are TRBV5-1 and TRBJ1-1, with D maybe TRBD1 (5 bases). The germline gives CDR1 SGHRS, CDR2 YFSETQ. The V gene lost 0 bases and the J gene lost 3 bases, with 15 bases spanning the gap. CDR3 length: 16 amino acids.

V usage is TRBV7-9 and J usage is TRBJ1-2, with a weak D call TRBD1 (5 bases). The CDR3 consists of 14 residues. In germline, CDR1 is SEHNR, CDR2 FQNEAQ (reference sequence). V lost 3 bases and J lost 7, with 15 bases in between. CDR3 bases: TGTGCCAGCAGCTTTGAGGCAGGGTTAGCTGGCTACACCTTC. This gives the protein CASSFEAGLAGYTF.

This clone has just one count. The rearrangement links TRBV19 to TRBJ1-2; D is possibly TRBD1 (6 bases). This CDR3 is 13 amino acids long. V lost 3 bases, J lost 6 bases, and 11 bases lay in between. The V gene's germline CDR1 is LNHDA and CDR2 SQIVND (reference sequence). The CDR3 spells CASSIRGADGYTF. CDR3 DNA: TGTGCCAGTAGTATTCGGGGGGCTGATGGCTACACCTTC.

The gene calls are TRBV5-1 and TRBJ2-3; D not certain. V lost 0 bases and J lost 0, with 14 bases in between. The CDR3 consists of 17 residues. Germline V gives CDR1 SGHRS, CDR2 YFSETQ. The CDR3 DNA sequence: TGCGCCAGCAGCTTGGTCCGGTTCGGTTTTAGCACAGATACGCAGTATTTT. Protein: CASSLVRFGFSTDTQYF.

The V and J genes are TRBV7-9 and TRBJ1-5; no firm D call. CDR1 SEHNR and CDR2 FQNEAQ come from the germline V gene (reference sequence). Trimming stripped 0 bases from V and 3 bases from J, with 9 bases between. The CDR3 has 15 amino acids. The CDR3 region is CASSLASGFNQPQHF. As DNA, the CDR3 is TGTGCCAGCAGCTTAGCGTCGGGGTTCAATCAGCCCCAGCATTTT.

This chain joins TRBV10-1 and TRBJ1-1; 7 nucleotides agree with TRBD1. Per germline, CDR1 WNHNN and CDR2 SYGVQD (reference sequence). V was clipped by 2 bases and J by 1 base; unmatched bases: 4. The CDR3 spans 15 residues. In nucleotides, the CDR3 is TGCGCCAGCAGTGAGGGGACAGCGCAGAACACTGAAGCTTTCTTT. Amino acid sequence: CASSEGTAQNTEAFF.

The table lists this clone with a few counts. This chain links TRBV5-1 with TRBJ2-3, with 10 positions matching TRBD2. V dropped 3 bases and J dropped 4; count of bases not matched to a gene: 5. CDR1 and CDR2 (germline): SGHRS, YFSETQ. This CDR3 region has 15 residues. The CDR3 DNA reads TGCGCCAGCAGCTCGGGACTAGCGTCCGCAGATACGCAGTATTTT. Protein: CASSSGLASADTQYF.

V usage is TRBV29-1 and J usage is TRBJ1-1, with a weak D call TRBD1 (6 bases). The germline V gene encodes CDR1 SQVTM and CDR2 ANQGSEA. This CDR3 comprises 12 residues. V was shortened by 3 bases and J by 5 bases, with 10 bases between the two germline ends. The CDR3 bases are TGCAGCGTTGACAGGGGTGGGACTGAAGCTTTCTTT. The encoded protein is CSVDRGGTEAFF.

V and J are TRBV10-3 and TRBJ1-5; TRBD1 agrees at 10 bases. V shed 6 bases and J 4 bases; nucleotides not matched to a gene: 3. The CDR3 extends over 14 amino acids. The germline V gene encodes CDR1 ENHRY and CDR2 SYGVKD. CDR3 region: CAIRDRGSNQPQHF. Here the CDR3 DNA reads TGTGCCATCAGGGACAGGGGGAGTAATCAGCCCCAGCATTTT.

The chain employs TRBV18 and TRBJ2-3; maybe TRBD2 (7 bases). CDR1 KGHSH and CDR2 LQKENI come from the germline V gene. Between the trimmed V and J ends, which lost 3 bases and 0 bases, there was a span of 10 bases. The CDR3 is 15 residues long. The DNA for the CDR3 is TGTGCCAGCTCACCGGGGGGGGCTAGCACAGATACGCAGTATTTT. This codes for CASSPGGASTDTQYF.

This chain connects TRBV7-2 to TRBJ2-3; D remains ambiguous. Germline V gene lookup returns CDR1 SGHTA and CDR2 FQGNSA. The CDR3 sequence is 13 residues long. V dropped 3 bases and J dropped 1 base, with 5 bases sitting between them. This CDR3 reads CASSFEGTDTQYF. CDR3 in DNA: TGTGCCAGCAGCTTCGAGGGCACAGATACGCAGTATTTT.

The CDR3 sequence is CASSLGPGHHYGYTF. CDR3 in DNA: TGTGCCAGCAGCTTGGGTCCTGGACACCACTATGGCTACACCTTC. The J gene is TRBJ1-2, the V gene TRBV5-6, with D possibly being TRBD1 (5 bases). The CDR3 spans 15 residues. The germline gives CDR1 SGHDT, CDR2 YYEEEE. V lost 0 bases to trimming and J lost 3 bases, with 12 bases between them.

CDR3: CASSPLDRGATNEKLFF. CDR3 nucleotide sequence: TGTGCCAGCTCACCGTTAGACAGAGGTGCAACTAATGAAAAACTGTTTTTT. The chain uses TRBV18 and TRBJ1-4, with D possibly matching TRBD1 (5 bases). V lost 3 bases and J 0 bases, leaving 14 bases between the germline ends. The CDR3 runs to 17 residues. Germline V gives CDR1 KGHSH, CDR2 LQKENI.

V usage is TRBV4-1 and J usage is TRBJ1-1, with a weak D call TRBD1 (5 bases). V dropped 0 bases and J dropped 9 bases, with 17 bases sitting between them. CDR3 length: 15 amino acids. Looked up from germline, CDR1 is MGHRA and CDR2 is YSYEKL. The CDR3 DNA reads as TGCGCCAGCAGCCAAGATTGGGGCAGGCAAGGTAAAGCTTTCTTT. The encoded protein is CASSQDWGRQGKAFF.

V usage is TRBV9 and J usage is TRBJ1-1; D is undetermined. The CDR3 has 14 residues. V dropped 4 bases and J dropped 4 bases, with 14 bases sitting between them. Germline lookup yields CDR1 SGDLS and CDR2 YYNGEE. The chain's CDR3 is CASSPGRGSTEAFF. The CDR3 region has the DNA TGTGCCAGCAGCCCCGGGCGGGGTTCCACTGAAGCTTTCTTT.

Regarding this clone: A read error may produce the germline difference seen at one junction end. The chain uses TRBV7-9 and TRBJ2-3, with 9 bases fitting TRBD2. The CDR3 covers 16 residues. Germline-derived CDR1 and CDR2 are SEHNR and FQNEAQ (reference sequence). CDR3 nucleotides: TGTTCCAGCAGCTCCCTGCGGGGGGGGAGCACAGATACGCAGTATTTT. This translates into CSSSSLRGGSTDTQYF.

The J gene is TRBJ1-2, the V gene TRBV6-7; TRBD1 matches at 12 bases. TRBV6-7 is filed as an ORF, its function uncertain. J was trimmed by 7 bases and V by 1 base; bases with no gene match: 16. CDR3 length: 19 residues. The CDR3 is CASSYCSGTGGDISGGYTF. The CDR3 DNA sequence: TGTGCCAGCAGTTACTGTAGTGGGACAGGGGGCGATATTAGCGGTGGCTACACCTTC.

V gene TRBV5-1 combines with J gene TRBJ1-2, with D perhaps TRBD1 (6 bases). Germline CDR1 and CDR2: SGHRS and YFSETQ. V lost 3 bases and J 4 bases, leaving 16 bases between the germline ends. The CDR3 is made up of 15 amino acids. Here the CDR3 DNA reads TGCGCCAGCAGCTCAGGGGACAATAGAGGCTATGGCTACACCTTC. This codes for CASSSGDNRGYGYTF.

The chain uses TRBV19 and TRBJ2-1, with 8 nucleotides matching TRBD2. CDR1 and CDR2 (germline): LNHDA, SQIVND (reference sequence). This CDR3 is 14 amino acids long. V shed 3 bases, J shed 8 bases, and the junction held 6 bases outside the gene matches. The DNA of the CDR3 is TGTGCCAGTAGTATGTGGGCGGGGGGAGATGAGCAGTTCTTC. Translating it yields CASSMWAGGDEQFF.

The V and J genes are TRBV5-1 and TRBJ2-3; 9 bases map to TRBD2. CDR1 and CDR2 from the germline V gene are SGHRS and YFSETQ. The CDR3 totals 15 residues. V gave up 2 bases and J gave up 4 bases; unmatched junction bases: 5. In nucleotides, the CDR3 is TGCGCCAGCAGCTTTAGCGGGGGTGGTTCAGATACGCAGTATTTT. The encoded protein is CASSFSGGGSDTQYF.

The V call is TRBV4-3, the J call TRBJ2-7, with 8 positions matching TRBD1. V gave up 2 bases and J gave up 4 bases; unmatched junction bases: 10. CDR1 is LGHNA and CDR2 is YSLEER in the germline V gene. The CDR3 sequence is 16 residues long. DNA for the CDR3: TGCGCCAGCAGCCAAAGTGCGACAGGGGAAACGTACGAGCAGTACTTC. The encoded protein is CASSQSATGETYEQYF.

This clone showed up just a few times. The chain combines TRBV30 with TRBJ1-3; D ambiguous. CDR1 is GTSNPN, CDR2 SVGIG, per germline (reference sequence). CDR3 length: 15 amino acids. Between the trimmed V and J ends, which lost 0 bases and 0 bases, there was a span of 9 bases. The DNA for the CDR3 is TGTGCCTGGAGTGTAAGAGGAAGCTCTGGAAACACCATATATTTT. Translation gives CAWSVRGSSGNTIYF.

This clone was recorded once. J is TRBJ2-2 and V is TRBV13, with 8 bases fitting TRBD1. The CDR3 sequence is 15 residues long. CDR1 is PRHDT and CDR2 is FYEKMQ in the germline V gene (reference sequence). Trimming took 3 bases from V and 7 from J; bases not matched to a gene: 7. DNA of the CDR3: TGTGCCAGCAGCTTGGACAGGGAAGGAATCGGGGAGCTGTTTTTT. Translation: CASSLDREGIGELFF.

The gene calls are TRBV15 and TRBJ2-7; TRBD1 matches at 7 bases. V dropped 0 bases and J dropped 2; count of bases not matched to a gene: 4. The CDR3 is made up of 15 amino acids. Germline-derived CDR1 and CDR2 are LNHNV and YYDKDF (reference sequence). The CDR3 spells CATSREGGQTYEQYF. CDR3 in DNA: TGTGCCACCAGCAGAGAAGGGGGACAGACCTACGAGCAGTACTTC.

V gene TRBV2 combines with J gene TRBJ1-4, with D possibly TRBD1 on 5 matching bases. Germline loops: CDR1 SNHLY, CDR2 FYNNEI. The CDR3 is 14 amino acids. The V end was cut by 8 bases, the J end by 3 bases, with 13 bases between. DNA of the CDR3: TGTGCCAGCCGCCGTGGGACTTCTAATGAAAAACTGTTTTTT. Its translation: CASRRGTSNEKLFF.

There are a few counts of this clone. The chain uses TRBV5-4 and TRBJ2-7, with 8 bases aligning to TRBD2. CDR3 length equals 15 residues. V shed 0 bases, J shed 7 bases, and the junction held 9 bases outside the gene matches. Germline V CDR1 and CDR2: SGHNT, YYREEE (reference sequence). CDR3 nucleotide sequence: TGTGCCAGCAGCTTGGGTACAGGCGCGGGGGGAGAGCAGTACTTC. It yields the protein CASSLGTGAGGEQYF.